Presented here are 27 T cell receptor beta chains from one specimen sequenced in a study of blood T cell repertoires in COVID-19. Clones were sequenced by immunoSEQ multiplex PCR, and TCRdb holds only the in-frame ones, with some missing. The table has more than 30,000 clones, about 87% seen once. The source material was peripheral blood. These receptors were taken from a man aged 45 to 65 with active or convalescent COVID-19.

The rearrangement links TRBV24-1 to TRBJ2-3; 7 bases are shared with TRBD1. In germline, CDR1 is KGHDR, CDR2 SFDVKD. The CDR3 runs to 16 residues. Trimming removed 2 bases from V and 2 bases from J; junction bases left unmatched: 6. CDR3 nucleotides: TGTGCCACCAGTGATTGGGTACAGGGGTACACAGATACGCAGTATTTT. Its protein is CATSDWVQGYTDTQYF.

The chain recombines TRBV12-5 with TRBJ2-1, with 11 bases aligning to TRBD2. Germline trimming cut 5 bases from V and 7 bases from J; bases unmatched to any gene: 13. CDR3 length equals 17 residues. CDR1 is LGHNT and CDR2 is FRNRAP in the germline V gene. In DNA form, the CDR3 reads TGTGCTAGTGGTGGGGCTAGCGGGGGGCTTCTTACAAATGAGCAGTTCTTC. Translating it yields CASGGASGGLLTNEQFF.

The rearrangement links TRBV19 to TRBJ2-1, with D tentatively TRBD1 (6 bases). Germline V gene lookup returns CDR1 LNHDA and CDR2 SQIVND (reference sequence). This CDR3 is 13 amino acids long. With 9 bases removed from V and 0 bases from J, the gap between germline ends came to 9 bases. As DNA, the CDR3 is TGTGCCAGCACACAGGGCTCCTACAATGAGCAGTTCTTC. Its protein product is CASTQGSYNEQFF.

The rearrangement links TRBV5-5 to TRBJ2-5; a weak D match, TRBD1 (5 bases). There are 13 residues in the CDR3. From germline, CDR1 is SGHKS and CDR2 YYEKEE (reference sequence). The V end lost 4 bases, the J end lost 3 bases, and 10 bases lay between the germline ends. The CDR3 sequence is CASSGPREETQYF. The CDR3 DNA sequence: TGTGCCAGCAGCGGCCCCAGGGAAGAGACCCAGTACTTC.

The chain has TRBV18 and TRBJ2-6; D is unresolved. This CDR3 contains 15 residues. The V gene's germline CDR1 is KGHSH and CDR2 LQKENI. The V and J ends lost 2 bases and 0 bases respectively, with 5 bases between them. The DNA of the CDR3 is TGTGCCAGCTCACCAACGGGCTCTGGGGCCAACGTCCTGACTTTC. It is translated as CASSPTGSGANVLTF.

CDR3 loop: CASSQGGPKNIQYF. The CDR3 nucleotides read TGTGCCAGCAGCCAGGGAGGGCCTAAAAACATTCAGTACTTC. This sequence joins TRBV7-3 and TRBJ2-4; TRBD2 matches at 7 bases. V gave up 5 bases and J gave up 4 bases; unmatched junction bases: 5. There are 14 residues in the CDR3. Germline assignment: CDR1 SGHTA and CDR2 FQGTGA.

The V and J genes are TRBV15 and TRBJ1-6, with a possible D match to TRBD1 (6 bases). The CDR3 has 17 residues. Trimming removed 3 bases from V and 7 bases from J, with 19 bases in between. The germline CDR1 and CDR2 sequences are LNHNV and YYDKDF (reference sequence). CDR3 bases: TGTGCCACCAGCAGGTTCTCGGGACAATTCCGCAATTCACCCCTCCACTTT. Its protein is CATSRFSGQFRNSPLHF.

This chain joins TRBV9 and TRBJ2-1; 7 nucleotides line up with TRBD1. The V and J ends lost 4 bases and 3 bases, in that order; junction bases with no gene match: 7. CDR1 and CDR2 from the germline V gene are SGDLS and YYNGEE. This CDR3 is built from 15 residues. CDR3 DNA: TGTGCCAGCAGCATAGTGGGGACAGACTACAATGAGCAGTTCTTC. Amino acid sequence: CASSIVGTDYNEQFF.

CDR3 sequence (DNA): TGCGCCAGCAGTGAAGAGTCCCGCTCCTACAATGAGCAGTTCTTC. Amino acid sequence: CASSEESRSYNEQFF. V usage is TRBV10-1 and J usage is TRBJ2-1; D unresolved. In germline, CDR1 is WNHNN, CDR2 SYGVQD (reference sequence). The CDR3 is made up of 15 amino acids. V gave up 3 bases and J gave up 0 bases, with 9 bases separating them.

This rearrangement joins TRBV18 to TRBJ1-2; 11 bases are shared with TRBD1. Trimming cost V 0 bases and J 4 bases; bases outside gene matches: 1. Germline assignment: CDR1 KGHSH and CDR2 LQKENI. CDR3 length: 15 amino acids. CDR3 nucleotides: TGTGCCAGCTCACCACCCGGGACAGGGGGCTATGGCTACACCTTC. Its protein is CASSPPGTGGYGYTF.

V and J are TRBV10-2 and TRBJ2-3; 13 bases map to TRBD2. From germline, CDR1 is WSHSY and CDR2 SAAADI. The trim removed 7 bases at V and 0 bases at J, leaving 13 bases unmatched. CDR3 length: 19 residues. The CDR3 nucleotides are TGCGCCAGCAAGTGGCCCTTGACTAGCGGGGGGATCAGCACAGATACGCAGTATTTT. Protein sequence: CASKWPLTSGGISTDTQYF.

The chain uses TRBV11-2 and TRBJ2-3; 7 bases align to TRBD2. Germline CDR1 is SGHAT and CDR2 is FQNNGV. This CDR3 spans 15 amino acids. Trimming at V came to 1 base and at J to 0 bases, leaving 1 base not matched to a gene. CDR3 bases: TGTGCCAGCAGCTTAGGCGGGGGAAGCACAGATACGCAGTATTTT. Translation gives CASSLGGGSTDTQYF.

V usage is TRBV5-1 and J usage is TRBJ2-3; 9 bases match TRBD1. The CDR3 loop spans 16 amino acids. Looked up from germline, CDR1 is SGHRS and CDR2 is YFSETQ. The V gene end was trimmed by 4 bases and the J gene end by 0 bases; junction bases not matched to a gene: 6. The CDR3 nucleotides are TGCGCCAGCAGCCCACAGGGGGCCTCTAGCACAGATACGCAGTATTTT. It codes for CASSPQGASSTDTQYF. Full variable domain (missing parts from reference TRBV5-1 and TRBJ2-3): KAGVTQTPRYLIKTRGQQVTLSCSPISGHRSVSWYQQTPGQGLQFLFEYFSETQRNKGNFPGRFSGRQFSNSRSEMNVSTLELGDSALYLCASSPQGASSTDTQYFGPGTRLTVL.

V usage is TRBV7-8 and J usage is TRBJ2-5; D may be TRBD1 (5 bases). CDR1 is SGHVS, CDR2 FQNEAQ, per germline. Trimming removed 1 base from V and 5 bases from J, with 17 bases in between. The CDR3 totals 16 residues. CDR3 protein: CASSLVRVASGETQYF. The CDR3 nucleotides are TGTGCCAGCAGCTTAGTCAGGGTCGCTAGTGGTGAGACCCAGTACTTC.

V and J are TRBV25-1 and TRBJ2-1; 13 bases agree with TRBD2. The V gene end was trimmed by 8 bases and the J gene end by 0 bases; junction bases not matched to a gene: 4. Germline V CDR1 and CDR2: MGHDK, SYGVNS. This CDR3 has 16 residues. The CDR3 region is CASGTSGMSSYNEQFF. The CDR3 DNA follows: TGTGCCAGCGGGACTAGCGGGATGAGCTCCTACAATGAGCAGTTCTTC.

The chain is built from TRBV4-1 and TRBJ1-3; D gene ambiguous. The germline gives CDR1 MGHRA, CDR2 YSYEKL. This CDR3 region has 15 residues. With 2 bases removed from V and 0 bases from J, the gap between germline ends came to 8 bases. CDR3 region: CASSQSGGSGNTIYF. CDR3 coding DNA: TGCGCCAGCAGCCAATCTGGAGGCTCTGGAAACACCATATATTTT.

In DNA, the CDR3 is TGTGCCAGCAGCTTTCTGGGGGGTAGCAATCAGCCCCAGCATTTT. Its translation: CASSFLGGSNQPQHF. The rearrangement joins TRBV5-6 to TRBJ1-5; tentative D call: TRBD1 (5 bases). V was cut by 2 bases and J by 0 bases, with 9 bases left in between. This CDR3 region has 15 residues. Germline CDR1 reads SGHDT; CDR2 reads YYEEEE.

The chain has TRBV11-2 and TRBJ2-3; TRBD1 might be the D (6 bases). The CDR3 spans 14 residues. Deletions cut 5 bases from V and 0 bases from J, with 9 bases between. Germline V lookup: CDR1 SGHAT, CDR2 FQNNGV. CDR3 in amino acids: CASSLTGSTDTQYF. The CDR3 nucleotides are TGTGCCAGCAGCCTAACAGGGAGCACAGATACGCAGTATTTT.

The sample holds one count of this clone. The chain recombines TRBV29-1 with TRBJ1-2; D gene ambiguous. Trimming took 3 bases from V and 1 from J, leaving 9 bases between them. The CDR3 is made up of 13 amino acids. Germline V gene data show CDR1 as SQVTM and CDR2 as ANQGSEA. CDR3 protein: CSVDPSYNYGYTF. The DNA for the CDR3 is TGCAGCGTTGATCCTTCTTATAACTATGGCTACACCTTC.

This clone was recorded only once. This sequence joins TRBV3-1 (or the pseudogene TRBV3-2) and TRBJ2-1; the D gene is possibly TRBD1 (5 bases). The V end lost 4 bases, the J end lost 10 bases, and 11 bases lay between the germline ends. The length of the CDR3 is 12 residues. The germline CDR1 and CDR2 sequences are LGHDT and YNNKEL (reference sequence). CDR3 in amino acids: CASSPLTGEQFF. Written as DNA, the CDR3 is TGTGCCAGCAGCCCCCTTACAGGAGAGCAGTTCTTC.

CDR3 in amino acids: CASTGRSTGGNTIYF. CDR3 nucleotide sequence: TGTGCCAGCACAGGGCGTAGTACCGGTGGAAACACCATATATTTT. This chain connects TRBV6-5 to TRBJ1-3, with a weak D call TRBD1 (5 bases). Per the germline V gene, CDR1 is MNHEY and CDR2 is SVGAGI. The CDR3 contains 15 residues. The germline V and J ends were trimmed by 7 bases and 3 bases, with 16 bases remaining between them.

This chain joins TRBV5-1 and TRBJ2-2, with TRBD1 identical over 9 bases. The germline V gene encodes CDR1 SGHRS and CDR2 YFSETQ. The CDR3 has 14 amino acids. J lost 7 bases, V lost 3 bases, and 4 bases had no gene match. The CDR3 coding sequence is TGCGCCAGCAGCTCACAGGGGGCCGGCGGGGAGCTGTTTTTT. Residues: CASSSQGAGGELFF.

The rearrangement uses TRBV12-3 or TRBV12-4 and TRBJ1-2; D is undetermined. There are 13 residues in the CDR3. V lost 2 bases and J 7 bases, leaving 11 bases between the germline ends. The CDR3 sequence is CASSLLTVSGYTF. DNA for the CDR3: TGTGCCAGCAGTTTACTTACTGTATCTGGCTACACCTTC.

The rearrangement uses TRBV4-2 and TRBJ2-1, with D possibly matching TRBD2 (5 bases). Germline V gene data show CDR1 as LGHNA and CDR2 as YNFKEQ. V lost 0 bases to trimming and J lost 4 bases, with 13 bases between them. The CDR3 contains 16 residues. CDR3 nucleotides: TGTGCCAGCAGCCAAGACGGGGTCTCTCCTTACAATGAGCAGTTCTTC. Amino acid sequence: CASSQDGVSPYNEQFF.

The chain carries TRBV7-9 and TRBJ2-5; 10 nucleotides align to TRBD1. V lost 4 bases, J lost 1 base, and 3 bases stayed unmatched. This CDR3 comprises 15 residues. Germline assignment: CDR1 SEHNR and CDR2 FQNEAQ (reference sequence). CDR3 sequence: CASSSRTGGQETQYF. CDR3 DNA: TGTGCCAGCAGCTCGAGGACAGGGGGCCAAGAGACCCAGTACTTC.

V and J are TRBV28 and TRBJ2-1; possible D gene TRBD2, 6 bases. This CDR3 has 16 amino acids. V was pared by 5 bases and J by 7 bases, with 21 bases between. Germline lookup yields CDR1 MDHEN and CDR2 SYDVKM. This CDR3 reads CASSPASDAERNEQFF. CDR3 DNA: TGTGCCAGCAGTCCCGCTAGCGACGCTGAGAGGAATGAGCAGTTCTTC.

The V call is TRBV3-1 (or the pseudogene TRBV3-2), the J call TRBJ2-3, with 11 bases identical to TRBD2. CDR3 length equals 16 residues. V lost 6 bases and J lost 5; bases outside the gene matches: 10. Germline V gene sequence: CDR1 LGHDT, CDR2 YNNKEL (reference sequence). The CDR3 DNA follows: TGTGCCAGCAGTTTTGGGACTAGCGGTAGACTAGATACGCAGTATTTT. Translation gives CASSFGTSGRLDTQYF.